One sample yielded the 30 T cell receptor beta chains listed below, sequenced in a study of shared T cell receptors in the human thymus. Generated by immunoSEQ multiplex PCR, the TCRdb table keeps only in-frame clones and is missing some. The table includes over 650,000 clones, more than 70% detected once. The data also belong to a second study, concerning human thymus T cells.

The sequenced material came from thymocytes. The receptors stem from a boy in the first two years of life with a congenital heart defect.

The CDR3 here is CASRGGARGQPQHF. The DNA of the CDR3 is TGTGCCAGCAGGGGGGGGGCAAGGGGTCAGCCCCAGCATTTT. The chain combines TRBV7-2 with TRBJ1-5; D possibly corresponds to TRBD1 (6 bases). The CDR3 contains 14 residues. V lost 6 bases and J lost 6, with 15 bases in between. CDR1 SGHTA and CDR2 FQGNSA come from the germline V gene.

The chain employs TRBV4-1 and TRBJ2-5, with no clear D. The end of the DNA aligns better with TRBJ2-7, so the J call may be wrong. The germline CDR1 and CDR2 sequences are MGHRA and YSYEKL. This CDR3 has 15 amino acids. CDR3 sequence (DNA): TGCGCCAGCAGCCAAGAGAGTGCTCACTCCTACGAGCAGTACTTC. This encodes CASSQESAHSYEQYF.

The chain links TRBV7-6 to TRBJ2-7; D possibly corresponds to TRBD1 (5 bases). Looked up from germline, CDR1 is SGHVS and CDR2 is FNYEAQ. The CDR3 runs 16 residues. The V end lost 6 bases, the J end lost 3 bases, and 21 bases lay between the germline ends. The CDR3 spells CASSQTRAGLIYEQYF. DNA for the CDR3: TGTGCCAGCAGTCAAACTCGTGCAGGGTTGATCTACGAGCAGTACTTC.

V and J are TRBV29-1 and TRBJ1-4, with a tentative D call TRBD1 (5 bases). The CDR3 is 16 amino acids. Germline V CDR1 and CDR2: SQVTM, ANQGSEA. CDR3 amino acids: CYWGGYSRATNEKLFF. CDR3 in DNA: TGCTACTGGGGGGGGTATTCTAGGGCAACTAATGAAAAACTGTTTTTT.

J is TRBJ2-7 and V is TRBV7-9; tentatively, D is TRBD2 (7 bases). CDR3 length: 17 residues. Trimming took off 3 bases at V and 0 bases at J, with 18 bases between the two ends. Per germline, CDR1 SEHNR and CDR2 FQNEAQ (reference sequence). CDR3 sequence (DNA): TGTGCCAGCAGCTTCCCCCCCCGGGGGGCACTCTCCTACGAGCAGTACTTC. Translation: CASSFPPRGALSYEQYF.

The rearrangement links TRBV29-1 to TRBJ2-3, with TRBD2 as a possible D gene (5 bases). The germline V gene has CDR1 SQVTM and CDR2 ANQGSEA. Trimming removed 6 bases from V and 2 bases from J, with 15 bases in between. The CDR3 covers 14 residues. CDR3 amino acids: CSVLDSYPTDTQYF. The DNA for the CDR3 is TGCAGCGTACTGGACTCATATCCCACAGATACGCAGTATTTT.

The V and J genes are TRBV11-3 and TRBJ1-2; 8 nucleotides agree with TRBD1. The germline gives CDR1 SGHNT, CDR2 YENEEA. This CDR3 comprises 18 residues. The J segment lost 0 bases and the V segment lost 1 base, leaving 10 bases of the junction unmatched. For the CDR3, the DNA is TGTGCCAGCAGCTTAGGGGGACAGGCCTTACCAACTAACTATGGCTACACCTTC. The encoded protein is CASSLGGQALPTNYGYTF.

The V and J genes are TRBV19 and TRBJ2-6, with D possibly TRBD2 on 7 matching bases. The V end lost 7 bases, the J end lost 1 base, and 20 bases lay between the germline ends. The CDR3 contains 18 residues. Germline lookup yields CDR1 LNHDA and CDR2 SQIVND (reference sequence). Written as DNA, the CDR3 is TGTGCCAGTATCTCTCTGGGGGGGCGGATATCTGGGGCCAACGTCCTGACTTTC. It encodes CASISLGGRISGANVLTF.

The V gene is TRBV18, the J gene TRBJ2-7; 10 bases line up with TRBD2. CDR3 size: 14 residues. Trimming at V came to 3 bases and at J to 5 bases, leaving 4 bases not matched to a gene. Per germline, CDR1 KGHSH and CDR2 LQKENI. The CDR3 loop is CASSPASGSNEQYF. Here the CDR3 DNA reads TGTGCCAGCTCACCCGCTAGCGGGAGCAACGAGCAGTACTTC.

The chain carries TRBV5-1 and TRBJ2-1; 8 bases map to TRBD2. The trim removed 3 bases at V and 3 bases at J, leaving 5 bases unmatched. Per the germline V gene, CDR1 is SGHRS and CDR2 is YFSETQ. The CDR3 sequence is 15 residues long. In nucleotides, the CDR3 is TGCGCCAGCAGCTGGGAGCGGGGGAGCTACAATGAGCAGTTCTTC. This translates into CASSWERGSYNEQFF.

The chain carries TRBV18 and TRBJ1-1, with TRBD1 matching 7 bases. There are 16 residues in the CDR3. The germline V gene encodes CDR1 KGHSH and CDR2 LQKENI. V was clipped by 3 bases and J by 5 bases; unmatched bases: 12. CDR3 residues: CASSPTPTGRNTEAFF. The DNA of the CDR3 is TGTGCCAGCTCACCGACTCCGACAGGGAGGAATACTGAAGCTTTCTTT.

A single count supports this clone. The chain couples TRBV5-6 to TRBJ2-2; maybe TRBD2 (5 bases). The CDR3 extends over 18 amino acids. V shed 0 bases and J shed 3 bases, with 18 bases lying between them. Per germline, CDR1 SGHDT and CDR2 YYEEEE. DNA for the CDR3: TGTGCCAGCAGCTTGGGGCTCCGTCTGCGCGGGTACACCGGGGAGCTGTTTTTT. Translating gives CASSLGLRLRGYTGELFF.

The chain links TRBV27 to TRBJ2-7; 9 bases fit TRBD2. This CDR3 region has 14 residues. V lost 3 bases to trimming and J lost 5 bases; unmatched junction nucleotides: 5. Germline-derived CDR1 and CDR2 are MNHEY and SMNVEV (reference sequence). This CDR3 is CASSLASGNDEQYF. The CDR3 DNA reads TGTGCCAGCAGTTTGGCTAGCGGGAACGACGAGCAGTACTTC.

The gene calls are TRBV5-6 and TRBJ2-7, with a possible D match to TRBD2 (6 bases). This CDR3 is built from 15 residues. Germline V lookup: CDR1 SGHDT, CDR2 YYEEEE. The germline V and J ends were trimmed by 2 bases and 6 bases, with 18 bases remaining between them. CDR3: CASSFVGVRAGEQYF. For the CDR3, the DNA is TGTGCCAGCAGCTTTGTCGGGGTCAGAGCGGGCGAGCAGTACTTC.

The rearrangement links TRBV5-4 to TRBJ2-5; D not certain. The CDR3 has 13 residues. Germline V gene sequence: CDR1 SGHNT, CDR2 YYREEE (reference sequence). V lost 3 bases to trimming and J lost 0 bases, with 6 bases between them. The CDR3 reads CASSSRNQETQYF. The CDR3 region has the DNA TGTGCCAGCAGCTCGCGGAACCAAGAGACCCAGTACTTC.

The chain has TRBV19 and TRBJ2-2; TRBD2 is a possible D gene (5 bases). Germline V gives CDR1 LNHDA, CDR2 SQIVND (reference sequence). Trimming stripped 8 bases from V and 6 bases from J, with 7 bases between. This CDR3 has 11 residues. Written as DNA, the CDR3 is TGTGCCAGTTTGCGGGCCGGGGAGCTGTTTTTT. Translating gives CASLRAGELFF.

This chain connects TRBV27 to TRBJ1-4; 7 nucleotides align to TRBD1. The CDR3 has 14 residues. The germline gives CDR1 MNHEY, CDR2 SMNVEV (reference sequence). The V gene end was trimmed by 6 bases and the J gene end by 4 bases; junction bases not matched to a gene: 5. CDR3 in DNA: TGTGCCAGCAGAATGACAGGGTTTAATGAAAAACTGTTTTTT. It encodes CASRMTGFNEKLFF. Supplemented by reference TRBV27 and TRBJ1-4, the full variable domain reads EAQVTQNPRYLITVTGKKLTVTCSQNMNHEYMSWYRQDPGLGLRQIYYSMNVEVTDKGDVPEGYKVSRKEKRNFPLILESPSPNQTSLYFCASRMTGFNEKLFFGSGTQLSVL.

The DNA of the CDR3 is TGTGCCAGCTTGATGGGACAGGATACGCAGTATTTT. Translation: CASLMGQDTQYF. This rearrangement joins TRBV2 to TRBJ2-3; 7 bases fit TRBD1. CDR3 size: 12 residues. The V gene's germline CDR1 is SNHLY and CDR2 FYNNEI. The V segment lost 8 bases and the J segment 6 bases; nucleotides outside the gene matches: 5.

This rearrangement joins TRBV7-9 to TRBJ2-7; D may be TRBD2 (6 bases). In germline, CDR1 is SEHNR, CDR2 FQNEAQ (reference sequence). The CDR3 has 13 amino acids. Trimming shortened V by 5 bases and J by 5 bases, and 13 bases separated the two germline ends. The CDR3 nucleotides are TGTGCCAGCAGCATAAGGGGAGGAAACGAGCAGTACTTC. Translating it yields CASSIRGGNEQYF.

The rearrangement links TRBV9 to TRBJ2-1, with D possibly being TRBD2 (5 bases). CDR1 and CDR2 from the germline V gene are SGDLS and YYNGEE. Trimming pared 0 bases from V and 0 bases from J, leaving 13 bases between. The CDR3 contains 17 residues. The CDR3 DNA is TGTGCCAGCAGCGTAGTTAAGGACTCCCCCTCCTACAATGAGCAGTTCTTC. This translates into CASSVVKDSPSYNEQFF.

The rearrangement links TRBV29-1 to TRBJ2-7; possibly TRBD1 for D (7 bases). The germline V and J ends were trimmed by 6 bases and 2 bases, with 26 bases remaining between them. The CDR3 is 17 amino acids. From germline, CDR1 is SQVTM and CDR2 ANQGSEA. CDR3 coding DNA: TGCAGCGTGTGGGCAAACACGAGGGGGGACAGAGCCTACGAGCAGTACTTC. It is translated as CSVWANTRGDRAYEQYF.

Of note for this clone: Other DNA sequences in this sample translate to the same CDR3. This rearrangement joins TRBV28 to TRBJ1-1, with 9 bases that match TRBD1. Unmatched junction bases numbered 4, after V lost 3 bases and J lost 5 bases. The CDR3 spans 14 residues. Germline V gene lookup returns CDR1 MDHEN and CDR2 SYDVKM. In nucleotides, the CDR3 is TGTGCCAGCAGTTTGGGACAGGGTGGAACTGAAGCTTTCTTT. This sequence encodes CASSLGQGGTEAFF.

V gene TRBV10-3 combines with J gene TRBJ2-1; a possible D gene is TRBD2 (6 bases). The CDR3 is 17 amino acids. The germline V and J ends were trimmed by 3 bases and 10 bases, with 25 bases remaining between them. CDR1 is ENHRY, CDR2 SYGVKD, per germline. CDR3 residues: CAISDIDTSREREEQFF. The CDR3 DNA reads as TGTGCCATCAGTGACATCGACACTAGCCGGGAGAGGGAGGAGCAGTTCTTC.

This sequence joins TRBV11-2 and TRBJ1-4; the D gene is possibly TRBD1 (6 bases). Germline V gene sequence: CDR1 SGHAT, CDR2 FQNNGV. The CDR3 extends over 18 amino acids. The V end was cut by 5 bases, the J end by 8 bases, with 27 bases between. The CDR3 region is CASSLQGFVQSGREKLFF. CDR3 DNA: TGTGCCAGCAGCCTACAGGGTTTTGTGCAATCGGGGCGCGAAAAACTGTTTTTT.

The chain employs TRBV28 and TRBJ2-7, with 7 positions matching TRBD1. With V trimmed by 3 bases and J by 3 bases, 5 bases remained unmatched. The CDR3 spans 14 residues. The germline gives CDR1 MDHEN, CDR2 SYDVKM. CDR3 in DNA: TGTGCCAGCAGTTTTGGGGACAGACTCTACGAGCAGTACTTC. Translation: CASSFGDRLYEQYF.

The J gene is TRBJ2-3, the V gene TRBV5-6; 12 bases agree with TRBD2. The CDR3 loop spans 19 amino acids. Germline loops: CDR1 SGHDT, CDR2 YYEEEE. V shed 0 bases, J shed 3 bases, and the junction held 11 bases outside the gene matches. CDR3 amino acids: CASSLAVSKLAGGTDTQYF. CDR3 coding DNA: TGTGCCAGCAGCTTGGCCGTGTCTAAACTAGCGGGGGGTACAGATACGCAGTATTTT.

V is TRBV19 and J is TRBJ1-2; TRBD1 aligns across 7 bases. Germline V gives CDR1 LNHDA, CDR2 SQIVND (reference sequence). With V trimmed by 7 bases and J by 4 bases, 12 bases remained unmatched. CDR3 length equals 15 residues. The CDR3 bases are TGTGCCAGTAAGGGGGCCGACGACACCCGCTATGGCTACACCTTC. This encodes CASKGADDTRYGYTF.

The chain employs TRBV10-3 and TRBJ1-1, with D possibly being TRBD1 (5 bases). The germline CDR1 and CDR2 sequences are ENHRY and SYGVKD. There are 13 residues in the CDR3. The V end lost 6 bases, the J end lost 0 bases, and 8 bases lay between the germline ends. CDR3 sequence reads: CAIRATVNTEAFF. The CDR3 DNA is TGTGCCATCAGGGCGACAGTGAACACTGAAGCTTTCTTT.

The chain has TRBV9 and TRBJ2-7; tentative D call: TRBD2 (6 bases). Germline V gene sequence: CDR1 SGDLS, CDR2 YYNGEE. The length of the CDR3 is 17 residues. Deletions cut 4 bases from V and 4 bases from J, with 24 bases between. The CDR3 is CASSPSLASGDYYEQYF. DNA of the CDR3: TGTGCCAGCAGCCCCAGCTTAGCGTCGGGAGACTATTACGAGCAGTACTTC.

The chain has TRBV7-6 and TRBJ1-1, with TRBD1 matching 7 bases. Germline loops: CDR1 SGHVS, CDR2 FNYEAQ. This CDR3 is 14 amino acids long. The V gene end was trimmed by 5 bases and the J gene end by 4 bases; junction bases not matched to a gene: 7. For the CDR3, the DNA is TGTGCCAGCAGCCCGGCCAGGGGGGTCACTGAAGCTTTCTTT. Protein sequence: CASSPARGVTEAFF.